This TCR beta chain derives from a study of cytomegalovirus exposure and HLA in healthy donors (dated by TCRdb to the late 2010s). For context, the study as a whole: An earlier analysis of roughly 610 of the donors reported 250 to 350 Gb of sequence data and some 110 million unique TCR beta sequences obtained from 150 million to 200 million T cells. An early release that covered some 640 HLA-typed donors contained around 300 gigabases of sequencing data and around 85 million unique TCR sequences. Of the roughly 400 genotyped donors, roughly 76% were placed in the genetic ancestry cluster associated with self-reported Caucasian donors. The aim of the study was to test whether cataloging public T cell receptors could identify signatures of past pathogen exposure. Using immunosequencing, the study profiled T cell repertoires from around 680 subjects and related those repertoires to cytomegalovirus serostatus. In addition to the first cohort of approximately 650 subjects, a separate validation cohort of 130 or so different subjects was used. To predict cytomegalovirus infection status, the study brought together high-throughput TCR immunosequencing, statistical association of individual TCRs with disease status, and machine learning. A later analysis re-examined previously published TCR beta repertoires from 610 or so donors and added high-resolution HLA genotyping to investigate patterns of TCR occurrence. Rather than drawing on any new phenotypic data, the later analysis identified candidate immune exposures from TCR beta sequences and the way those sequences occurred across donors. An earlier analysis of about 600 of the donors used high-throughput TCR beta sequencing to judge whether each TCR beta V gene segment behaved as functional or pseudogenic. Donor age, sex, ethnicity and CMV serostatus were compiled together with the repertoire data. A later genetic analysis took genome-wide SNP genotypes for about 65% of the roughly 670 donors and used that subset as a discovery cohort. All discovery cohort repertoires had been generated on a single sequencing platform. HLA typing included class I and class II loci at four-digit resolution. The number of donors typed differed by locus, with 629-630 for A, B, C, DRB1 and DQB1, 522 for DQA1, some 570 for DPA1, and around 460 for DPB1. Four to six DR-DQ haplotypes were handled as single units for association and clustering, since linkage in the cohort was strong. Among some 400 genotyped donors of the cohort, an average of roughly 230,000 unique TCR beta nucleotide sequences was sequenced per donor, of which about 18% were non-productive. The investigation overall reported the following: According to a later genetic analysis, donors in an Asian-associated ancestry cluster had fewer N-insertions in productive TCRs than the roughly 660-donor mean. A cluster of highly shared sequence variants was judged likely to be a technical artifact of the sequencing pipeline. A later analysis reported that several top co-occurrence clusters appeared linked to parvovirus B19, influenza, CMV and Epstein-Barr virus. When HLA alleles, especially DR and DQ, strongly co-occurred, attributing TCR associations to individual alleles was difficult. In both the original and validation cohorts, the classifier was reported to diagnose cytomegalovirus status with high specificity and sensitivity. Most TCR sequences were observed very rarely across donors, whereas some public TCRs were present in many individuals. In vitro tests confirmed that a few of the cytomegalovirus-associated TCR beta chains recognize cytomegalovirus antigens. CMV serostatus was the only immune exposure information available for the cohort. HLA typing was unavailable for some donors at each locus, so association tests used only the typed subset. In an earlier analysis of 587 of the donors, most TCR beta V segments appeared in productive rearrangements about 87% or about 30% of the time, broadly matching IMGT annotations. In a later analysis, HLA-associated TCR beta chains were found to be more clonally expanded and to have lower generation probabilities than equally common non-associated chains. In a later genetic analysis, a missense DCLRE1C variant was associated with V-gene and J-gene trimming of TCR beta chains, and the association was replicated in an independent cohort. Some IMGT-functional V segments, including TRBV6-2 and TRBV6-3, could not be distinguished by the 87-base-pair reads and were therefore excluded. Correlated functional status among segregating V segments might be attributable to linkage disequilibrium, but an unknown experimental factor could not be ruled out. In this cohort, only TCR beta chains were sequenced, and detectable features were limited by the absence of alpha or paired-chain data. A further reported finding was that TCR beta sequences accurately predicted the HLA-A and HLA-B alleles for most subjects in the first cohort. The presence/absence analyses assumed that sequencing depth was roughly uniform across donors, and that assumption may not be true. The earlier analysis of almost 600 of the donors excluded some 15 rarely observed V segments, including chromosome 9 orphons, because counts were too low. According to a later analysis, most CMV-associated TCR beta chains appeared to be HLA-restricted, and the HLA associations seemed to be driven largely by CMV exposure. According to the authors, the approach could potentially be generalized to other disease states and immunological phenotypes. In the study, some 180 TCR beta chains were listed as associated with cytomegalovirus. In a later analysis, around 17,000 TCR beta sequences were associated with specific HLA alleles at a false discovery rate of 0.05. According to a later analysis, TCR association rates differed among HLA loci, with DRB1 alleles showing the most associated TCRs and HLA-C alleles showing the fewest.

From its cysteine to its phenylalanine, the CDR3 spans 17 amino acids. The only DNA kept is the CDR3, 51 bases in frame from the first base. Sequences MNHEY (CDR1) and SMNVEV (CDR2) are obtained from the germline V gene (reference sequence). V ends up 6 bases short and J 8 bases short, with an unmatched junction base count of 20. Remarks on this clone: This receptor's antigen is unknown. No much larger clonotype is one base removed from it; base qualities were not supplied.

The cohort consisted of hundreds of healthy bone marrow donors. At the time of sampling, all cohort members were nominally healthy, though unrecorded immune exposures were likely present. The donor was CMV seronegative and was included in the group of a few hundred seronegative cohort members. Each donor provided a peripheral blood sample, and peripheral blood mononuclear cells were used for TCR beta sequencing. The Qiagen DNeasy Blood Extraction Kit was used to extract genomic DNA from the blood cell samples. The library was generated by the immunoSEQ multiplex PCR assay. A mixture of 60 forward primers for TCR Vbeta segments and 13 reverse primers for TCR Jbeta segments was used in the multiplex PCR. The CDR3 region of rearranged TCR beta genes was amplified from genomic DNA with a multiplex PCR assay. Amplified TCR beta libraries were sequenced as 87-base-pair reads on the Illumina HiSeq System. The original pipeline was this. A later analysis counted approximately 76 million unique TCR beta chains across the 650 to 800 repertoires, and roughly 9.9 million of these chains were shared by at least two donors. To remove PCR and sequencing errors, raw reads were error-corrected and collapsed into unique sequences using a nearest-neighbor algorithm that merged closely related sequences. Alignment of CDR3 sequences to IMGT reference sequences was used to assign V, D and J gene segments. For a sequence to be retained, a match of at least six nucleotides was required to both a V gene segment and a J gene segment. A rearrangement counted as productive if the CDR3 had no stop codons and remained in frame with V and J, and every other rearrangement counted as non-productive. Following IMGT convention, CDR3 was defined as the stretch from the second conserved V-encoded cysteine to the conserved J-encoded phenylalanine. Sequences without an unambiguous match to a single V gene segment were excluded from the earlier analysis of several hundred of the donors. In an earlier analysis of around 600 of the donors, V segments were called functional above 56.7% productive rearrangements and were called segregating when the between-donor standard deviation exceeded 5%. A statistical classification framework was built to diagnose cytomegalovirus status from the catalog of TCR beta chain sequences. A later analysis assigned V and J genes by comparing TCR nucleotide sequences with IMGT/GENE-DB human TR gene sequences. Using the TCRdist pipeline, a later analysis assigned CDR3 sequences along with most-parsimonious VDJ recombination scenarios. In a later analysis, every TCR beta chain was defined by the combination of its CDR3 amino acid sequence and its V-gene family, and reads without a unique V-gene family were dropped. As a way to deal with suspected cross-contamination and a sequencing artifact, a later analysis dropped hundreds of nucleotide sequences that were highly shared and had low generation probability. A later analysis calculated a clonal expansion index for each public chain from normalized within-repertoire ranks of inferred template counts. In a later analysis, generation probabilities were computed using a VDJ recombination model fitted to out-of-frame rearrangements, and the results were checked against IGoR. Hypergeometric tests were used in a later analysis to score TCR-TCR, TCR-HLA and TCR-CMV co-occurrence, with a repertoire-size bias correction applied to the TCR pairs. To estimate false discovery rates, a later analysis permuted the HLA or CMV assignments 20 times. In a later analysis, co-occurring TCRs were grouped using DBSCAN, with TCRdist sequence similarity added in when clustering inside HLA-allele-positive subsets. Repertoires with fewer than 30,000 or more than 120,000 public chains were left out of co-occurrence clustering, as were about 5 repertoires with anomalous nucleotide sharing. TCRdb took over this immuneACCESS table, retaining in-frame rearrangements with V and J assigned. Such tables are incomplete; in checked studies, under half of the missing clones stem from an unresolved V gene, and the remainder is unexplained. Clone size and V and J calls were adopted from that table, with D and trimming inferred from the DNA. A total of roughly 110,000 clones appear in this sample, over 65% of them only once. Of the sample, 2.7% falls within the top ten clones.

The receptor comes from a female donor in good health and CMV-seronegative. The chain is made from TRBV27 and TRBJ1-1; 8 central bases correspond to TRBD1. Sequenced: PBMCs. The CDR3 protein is CASSSGQGQIGRREAFF. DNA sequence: TGTGCCAGCAGCTCAGGACAGGGCCAGATTGGGCGGAGAGAAGCTTTCTTT.